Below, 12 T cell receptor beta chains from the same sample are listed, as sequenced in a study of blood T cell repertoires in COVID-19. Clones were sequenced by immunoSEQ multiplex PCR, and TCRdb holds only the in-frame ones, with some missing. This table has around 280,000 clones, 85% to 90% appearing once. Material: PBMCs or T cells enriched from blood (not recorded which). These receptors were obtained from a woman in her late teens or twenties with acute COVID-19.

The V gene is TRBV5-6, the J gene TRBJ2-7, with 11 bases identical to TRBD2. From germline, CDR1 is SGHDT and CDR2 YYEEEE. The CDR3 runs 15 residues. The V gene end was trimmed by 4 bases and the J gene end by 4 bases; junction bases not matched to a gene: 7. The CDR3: CASSLAGTSGYEQYF. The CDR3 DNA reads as TGTGCCAGCAGCCTTGCGGGGACTAGCGGATACGAGCAGTACTTC.

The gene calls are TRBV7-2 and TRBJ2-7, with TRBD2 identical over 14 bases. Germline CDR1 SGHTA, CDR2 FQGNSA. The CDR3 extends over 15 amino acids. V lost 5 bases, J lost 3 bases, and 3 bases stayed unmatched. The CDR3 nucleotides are TGTGCCAGCAGCCCTGGGACTAGCGGGAGCTACGAGCAGTACTTC. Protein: CASSPGTSGSYEQYF.

CDR3 residues: CASSWGGTGGHQPQHF. CDR3 DNA sequence: TGTGCCAGCAGTTGGGGCGGGACAGGGGGGCATCAGCCCCAGCATTTT. This chain joins TRBV6-2 or TRBV6-3 and TRBJ1-5; the match to TRBD1 covers 11 bases. Germline trimming cut 4 bases from V and 5 bases from J; bases unmatched to any gene: 7. There are 16 residues in the CDR3. The V gene's germline CDR1 is MNHEY and CDR2 SVGEGT.

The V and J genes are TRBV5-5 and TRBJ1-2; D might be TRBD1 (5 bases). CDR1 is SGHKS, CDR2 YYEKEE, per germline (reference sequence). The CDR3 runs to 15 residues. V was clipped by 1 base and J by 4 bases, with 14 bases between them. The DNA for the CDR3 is TGTGCCAGCAGCTTGATTGGGCAGGGCGGCTATGGCTACACCTTC. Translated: CASSLIGQGGYGYTF.

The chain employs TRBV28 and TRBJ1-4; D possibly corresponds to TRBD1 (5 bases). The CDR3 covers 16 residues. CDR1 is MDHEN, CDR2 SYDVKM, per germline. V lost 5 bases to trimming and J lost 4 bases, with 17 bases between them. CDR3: CASSPARGANNEKLFF. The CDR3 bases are TGTGCCAGCAGTCCGGCCCGCGGGGCTAATAATGAAAAACTGTTTTTT.

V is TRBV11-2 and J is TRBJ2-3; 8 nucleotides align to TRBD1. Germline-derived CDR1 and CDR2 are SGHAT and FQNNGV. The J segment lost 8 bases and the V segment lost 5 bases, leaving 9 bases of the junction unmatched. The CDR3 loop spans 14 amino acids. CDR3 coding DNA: TGTGCCAGCAGCGACCAGGGGACAGGCGGTACGCAGTATTTT. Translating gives CASSDQGTGGTQYF.

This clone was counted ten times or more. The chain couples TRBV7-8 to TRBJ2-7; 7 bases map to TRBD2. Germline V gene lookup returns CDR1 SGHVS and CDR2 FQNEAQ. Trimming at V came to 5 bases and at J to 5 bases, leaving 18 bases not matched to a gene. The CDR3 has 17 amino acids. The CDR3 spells CASSPIVSGTGIHEQYF. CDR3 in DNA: TGTGCCAGCAGCCCCATCGTGAGCGGGACGGGGATCCACGAGCAGTACTTC.

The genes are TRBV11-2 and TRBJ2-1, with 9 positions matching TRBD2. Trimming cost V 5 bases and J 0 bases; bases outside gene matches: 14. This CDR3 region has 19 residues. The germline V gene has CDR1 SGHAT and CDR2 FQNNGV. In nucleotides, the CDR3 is TGTGCCAGCAGCCCTCGACTAGCGGAGTCGTTAAGCTCCTACAATGAGCAGTTCTTC. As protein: CASSPRLAESLSSYNEQFF.

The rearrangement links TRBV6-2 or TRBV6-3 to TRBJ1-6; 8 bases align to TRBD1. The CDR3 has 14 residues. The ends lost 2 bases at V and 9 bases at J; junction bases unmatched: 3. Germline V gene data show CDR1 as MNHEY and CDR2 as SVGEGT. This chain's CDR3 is CASSYEQGGSPLHF. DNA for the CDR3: TGTGCCAGCAGTTACGAACAGGGGGGTTCACCCCTCCACTTT.

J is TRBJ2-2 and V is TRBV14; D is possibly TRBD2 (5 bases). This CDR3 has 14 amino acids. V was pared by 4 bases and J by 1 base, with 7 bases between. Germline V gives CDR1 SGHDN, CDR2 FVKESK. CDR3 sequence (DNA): TGTGCCAGCAGCCTAGGAGGGAACACCGGGGAGCTGTTTTTT. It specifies CASSLGGNTGELFF.

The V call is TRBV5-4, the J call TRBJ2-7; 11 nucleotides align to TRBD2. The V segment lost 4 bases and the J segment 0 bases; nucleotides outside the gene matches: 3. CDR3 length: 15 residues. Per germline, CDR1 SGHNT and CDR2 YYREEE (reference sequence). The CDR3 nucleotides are TGTGCCAGCAGCCATAGCGGGAGGGCCTCCTACGAGCAGTACTTC. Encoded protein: CASSHSGRASYEQYF.

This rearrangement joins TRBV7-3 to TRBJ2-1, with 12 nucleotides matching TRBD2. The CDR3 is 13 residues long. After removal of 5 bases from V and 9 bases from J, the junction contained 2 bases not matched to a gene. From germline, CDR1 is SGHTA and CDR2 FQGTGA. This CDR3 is CASSRTSGVEQFF. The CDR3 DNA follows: TGTGCCAGCAGCCGGACTAGCGGGGTTGAGCAGTTCTTC.